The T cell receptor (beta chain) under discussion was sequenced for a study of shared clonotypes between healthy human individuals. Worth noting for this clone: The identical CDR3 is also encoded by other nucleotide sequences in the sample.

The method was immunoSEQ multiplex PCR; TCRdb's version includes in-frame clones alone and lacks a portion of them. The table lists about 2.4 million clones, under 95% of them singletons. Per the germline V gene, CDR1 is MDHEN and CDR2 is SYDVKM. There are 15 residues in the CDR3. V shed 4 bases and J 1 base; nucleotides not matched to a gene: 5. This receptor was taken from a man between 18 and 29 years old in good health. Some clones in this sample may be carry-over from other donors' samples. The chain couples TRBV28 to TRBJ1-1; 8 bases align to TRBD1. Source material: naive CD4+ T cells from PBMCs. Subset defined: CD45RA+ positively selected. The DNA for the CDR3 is TGTGCCAGCAGTTCCCCCGGGACAGGGAACACTGAAGCTTTCTTT. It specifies CASSSPGTGNTEAFF. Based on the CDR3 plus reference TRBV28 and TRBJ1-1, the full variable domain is DVKVTQSSRYLVKRTGEKVFLECVQDMDHENMFWYRQDPGLGLRLIYFSYDVKMKEKGDIPEGYSVSREKKERFSLILESASTNQTSMYLCASSSPGTGNTEAFFGQGTRLTVV.